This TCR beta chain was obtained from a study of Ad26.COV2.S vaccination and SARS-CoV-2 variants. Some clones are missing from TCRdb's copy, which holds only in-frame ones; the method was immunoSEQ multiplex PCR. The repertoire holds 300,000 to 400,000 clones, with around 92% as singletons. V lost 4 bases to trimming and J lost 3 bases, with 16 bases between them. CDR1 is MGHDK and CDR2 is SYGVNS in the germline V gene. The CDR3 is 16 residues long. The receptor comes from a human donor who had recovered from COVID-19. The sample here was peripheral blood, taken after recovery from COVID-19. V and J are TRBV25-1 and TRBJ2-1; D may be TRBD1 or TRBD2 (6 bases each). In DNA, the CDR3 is TGTGCCAGCAGTGTTAGGGGGGATCGCGTCTACAATGAGCAGTTCTTC. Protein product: CASSVRGDRVYNEQFF.